This T cell receptor beta chain emerged from a study of T cells after yellow fever vaccination. Germline CDR1 and CDR2: ENHRY and SYGVKD. The V segment lost 6 bases and the J segment 4 bases; nucleotides outside the gene matches: 6. This CDR3 has 16 amino acids. One entry per CDR3 protein results from TCRdb running MiXCR on the 5' RACE reads. The sample consists of approximately 610,000 distinct CDR3 sequences, roughly a sixth of them appearing once. The sample in question was PBMCs, obtained less than 6 days after the first yellow fever vaccination. The source is a man between 18 and 35 years old who received the YFV17D yellow fever vaccine. V gene TRBV10-3 combines with J gene TRBJ2-2; 12 bases agree with TRBD1. The chain's CDR3 is CAIRGTGGGGTGELFF. In DNA, the CDR3 is TGTGCCATCAGAGGGACAGGGGGCGGCGGCACCGGGGAGCTGTTTTTT.